This entry describes one T cell receptor beta chain. These data come from a study of blood T cell repertoires in COVID-19. For the study at large: The analysed material was cDNA or gDNA that came from T cells, B-cell-depleted T cells, or PBMCs.

As processed by the authors: Nucleated cell counts were estimated from reference gene primer amplification. Sequenced by immunoSEQ multiplex PCR; TCRdb stores in-frame clones only, minus some. V, J and clone size were drawn from that table, and D and trimming were deduced from the DNA. The sample records about 280,000 clones, 86% being singletons. The sequencing input was peripheral blood. The receptor's source is a woman between 65 and 79 years old with COVID-19, enrolled during active disease.

The chain's CDR3 is CASSDGQGAGQPQHF. The DNA for the CDR3 is TGTGCCAGCAGTGACGGCCAGGGGGCGGGTCAGCCCCAGCATTTT. This chain links TRBV2 with TRBJ1-5; 8 bases line up with TRBD1. This CDR3 region has 15 residues. The V and J ends lost 3 bases and 6 bases, in that order; junction bases with no gene match: 7. Germline CDR1 SNHLY, CDR2 FYNNEI.